This TCR beta chain was recorded in a study of cytomegalovirus exposure and HLA in healthy donors. On the study more broadly: HLA-typed donors were the source of 83 million or so unique TCRs held in an early data release.

PCR was performed using 60 Vbeta and 13 Jbeta primers. Produced via immunoSEQ multiplex PCR; TCRdb's table is partial and in-frame only. The sample has under 200,000 clones; less than 90% are singletons. The CDR3 spans 15 residues. Per the germline V gene, CDR1 is ENHRY and CDR2 is SYGVKD. The chain recombines TRBV10-3 with TRBJ1-3; D may be TRBD1 (5 bases). The material sequenced was PBMCs. The sequence was obtained from a man aged 25 to 40 in good health and CMV-seronegative. The CDR3 sequence is CATPGLSYSGNTIYF. The CDR3 DNA follows: TGTGCTACTCCGGGACTGAGTTACTCTGGAAACACCATATATTTT.